Listed below are T cell receptor beta chains from one sample, sequenced in a study of glioma-infiltrating T cells after dendritic cell vaccination. Profiled with immunoSEQ multiplex PCR; TCRdb holds only in-frame clones, not every one. The sample holds 110,000 or so clones, around 90% seen once. The material was blood, obtained after dendritic cell vaccination. These receptor sequences come from a human donor with glioblastoma. Each CDR3 is given with its conserved first and last residue. D genes are given only for firm matches. Size is stated for part of the rows, as once, few or many counts, or as a class when the clone is expanded.

V	J	D	size	CDR3
TRBV6-6	TRBJ2-7	TRBD1	.	CASRAEGTGGYEQYF
TRBV9	TRBJ2-3	.	.	CASSVLSTGGDTQYF
TRBV30	TRBJ2-2	.	once	CAWAHRVAGELFF
TRBV10-3	TRBJ2-2	TRBD2	.	CAISAGVLAGNTGELFF
TRBV6-5	TRBJ1-1	.	.	CASSYRNVGGHTEAFF
TRBV11-2	TRBJ2-1	TRBD1	.	CASSLDPRAAGGYNEQFF
TRBV27	TRBJ2-7	TRBD2	.	CASGLAGTYEQYF
TRBV5-6	TRBJ1-5	TRBD1	.	CASSLRTGGLNQPQHF
TRBV13	TRBJ2-7	TRBD2	.	CASSLKRGPYEQYF
TRBV9	TRBJ2-5	.	.	CASSVGGGRGIGETQYF
TRBV6-1	TRBJ1-5	TRBD1	.	CASTETGEFQPQHF
TRBV30	TRBJ2-5	TRBD1	.	CASGQRKTQYF
TRBV6-6	TRBJ2-1	TRBD2	.	CASSYPTSGNNEQFF
TRBV10-2	TRBJ2-7	.	.	CASSDPVNYEQYF
TRBV18	TRBJ2-7	TRBD2	.	CASSQGLAGGRHEQYF
TRBV5-6	TRBJ2-7	TRBD1	.	CASGDRGEQYF
TRBV7-8	TRBJ1-6	.	.	CASSLGGVQSPLHF